This T cell receptor beta chain was retrieved from a study of T-cell memory formation after mild COVID-19. Study-level background: Most TCR clusters belonged to a single donor.

Germline V gene lookup returns CDR1 SGHRS and CDR2 YFSETQ. The CDR3 is made up of 15 amino acids. V lost 1 base, J lost 4 bases, and 14 bases lay in between. Regarding the study as a whole: Some SARS-CoV-2-responding clones were already detected in memory before infection. The main location of contracting CD4+ clones was CM and EM, and that of contracting CD8+ clones was EMRA. There was a balanced CD4/CD8 profile in clones contracting day 15 to 85, and later expanders leaned CD4+.

TCRdb used MiXCR to reprocess the 5' RACE reads, holding one entry per CDR3 protein. This repertoire shows around 340,000 distinct CDR3 sequences, around 15% found once; its top ten account for around 24%. With regard to this clonotype: What it binds is unknown.

The rearrangement links TRBV5-1 to TRBJ1-2; D perhaps matches TRBD1 (5 bases). This TCR was recovered from a man younger than 35 who had mild COVID-19 (a few samples of this study predate the infection). Cell type and time point are not known. The sequencing sample was made of PBMCs or a T cell subset sorted from them (not recorded which). The CDR3 loop reads CASSLNQGGAYGYTF. CDR3 nucleotide sequence: TGCGCCAGCAGCTTGAACCAGGGAGGGGCCTATGGCTACACCTTC.